The present entry profiles one T cell receptor (beta chain) with its context. The sample originates from a study of blood T cells in healthy people across ages. Study in general: Per two T cells, template switching captured roughly one barcoded beta molecule.

Using a J-beta primer mix together with a sample-barcoded 5' primer, a second PCR was run for about 6 to 11 cycles. Every cDNA was tagged by a template-switch adaptor with 12 random nucleotides. TCRdb re-analysed the 5' RACE reads in MiXCR, keeping a single row per CDR3 protein. The sample has approximately 1,000,000 distinct CDR3 sequences; 35% to 55% are singletons. The TCR originated in a woman aged 55-70 years in good health. Sequenced sample: blood.

The CDR3 DNA reads TGTGCCAGCAGCGTAGTGGGGCTAGCCAATGAGCAGTTCTTC. Residues: CASSVVGLANEQFF. J is TRBJ2-1 and V is TRBV9, with D possibly called TRBD1 or TRBD2 (5 bases each). V was shortened by 0 bases and J by 6 bases, with 10 bases between the two germline ends. This CDR3 region has 14 residues. Germline V CDR1 and CDR2: SGDLS, YYNGEE.